Sequencing of this TCR beta chain was carried out in a study of post-analysis software for immune sequencing data. Study details: The disease courses spanned relapsing-remitting, secondary progressive and progressive-relapsing forms of multiple sclerosis. Study results and limitations: Roughly five TRBV segments appeared more often in patients than in controls, and TRBV5-6, TRBV5-1 and TRBV20-1 were among these. Compared against controls, patients with multiple sclerosis displayed significantly lower normalized Chao1 diversity.

Every TCR beta cDNA library bore unique molecular identifiers. TCRdb re-called the PCR reads with MiXCR, one entry per CDR3 protein. Here the sample spans about 400,000 distinct CDR3 sequences, roughly 30% being singletons. This clonotype has only a few counts. What it binds is unknown. V lost 2 bases to trimming and J lost 0 bases; unmatched junction nucleotides: 4. The CDR3 is 17 residues long. Germline CDR1 reads MNHEY; CDR2 reads SVGAGI. The chain recombines TRBV6-5 with TRBJ1-6; TRBD1 matches 7 bases. The TCR comes from a girl aged 10-17 years with multiple sclerosis. Sequencing input: blood. The CDR3 region is CASSYTTGSSYNSPLHF. The DNA for the CDR3 is TGTGCCAGCAGTTACACGACAGGGAGCTCCTATAATTCACCCCTCCACTTT.